This T cell receptor beta chain comes out of a study of T-cell memory formation after mild COVID-19. Whole-study findings and limits: CD8+ contracting clones occupied EMRA, while CD4+ ones occupied mainly CM and EM. Among clones contracting day 15 to 85, CD4/CD8 was balanced, whereas later expanders leaned CD4+.

Regarding this clonotype: Its antigen is unknown.

Constant-segment primers were used for 5'RACE, and the resulting TCR alpha and TCR beta cDNA libraries carried sample barcodes and UMIs. TCRdb used MiXCR to reprocess the 5' RACE reads, holding one entry per CDR3 protein. The table lists nearly 250,000 distinct CDR3 sequences, 15% of them singletons. The CDR3 totals 14 residues. V lost 3 bases to trimming and J lost 4 bases, with 9 bases between them. Germline CDR1 is KGHSH and CDR2 is LQKENI. Sequenced input: PBMCs or a T cell subset sorted from them (not recorded which). V and J are TRBV18 and TRBJ2-2; weak D call: TRBD2 (6 bases). This TCR was sampled from an adult woman who had mild COVID-19 (a few samples of this study predate the infection). Cell type and time point are not known. CDR3 sequence: CASSPGGGTGELFF. For the CDR3, the DNA is TGTGCCAGCTCACCCGGGGGAGGCACCGGGGAGCTGTTTTTT.